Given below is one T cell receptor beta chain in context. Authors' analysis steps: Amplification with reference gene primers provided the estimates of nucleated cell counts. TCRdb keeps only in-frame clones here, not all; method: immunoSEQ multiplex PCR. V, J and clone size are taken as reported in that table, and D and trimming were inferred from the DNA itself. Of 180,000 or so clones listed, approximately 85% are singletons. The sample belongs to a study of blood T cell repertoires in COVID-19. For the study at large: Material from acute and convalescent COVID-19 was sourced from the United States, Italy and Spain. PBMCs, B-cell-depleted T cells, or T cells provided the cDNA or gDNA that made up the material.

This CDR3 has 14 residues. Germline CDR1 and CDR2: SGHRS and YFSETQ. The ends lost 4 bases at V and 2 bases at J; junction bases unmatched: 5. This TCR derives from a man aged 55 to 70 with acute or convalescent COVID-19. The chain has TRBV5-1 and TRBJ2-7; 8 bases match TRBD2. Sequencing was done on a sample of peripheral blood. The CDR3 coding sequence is TGCGCCAGCAGCAATCTAGCGGGTCCCTACGAGCAGTACTTC. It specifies CASSNLAGPYEQYF.